The following is a TCR beta chain sequence with its context. Its antigen is currently unknown. One junction end disagrees with the germline gene, perhaps due to a read error. The data stem from a study of cytomegalovirus exposure and HLA in healthy donors. Germline lookup yields CDR1 MNHEY and CDR2 SVGAGI. The CDR3 consists of 15 residues. General study points: Later analysis reportedly placed an Asian-associated ancestry cluster below the roughly 700-donor mean in N-insertions.

With 60 Vbeta and 13 Jbeta primers, the PCR was carried out. This table comes from immunoSEQ multiplex PCR, and its TCRdb copy is limited to in-frame clones, with some not included. Altogether some 130,000 clones are present, around 81% being singletons, with the ten largest covering 0.55% to 0.75%. The chain has TRBV6-5 and TRBJ2-7, with 7 bases identical to TRBD1. This TCR came from a man between 18 and 29 years old in good health and CMV-seronegative. The sequencing sample was made of PBMCs. CDR3 DNA: TGTGCCAGCAGACTGTCGACAGGGTCCCCTTTCGAGCAGTGCTTC. Amino acids: CASRLSTGSPFEQCF.